The 10 T cell receptor beta chains below all came from one sample that was sequenced in a study of long-term antiretroviral therapy in people with HIV. Assay version v3.0 of immunoSEQ was used, and it was run at survey level. Libraries were prepared by immunoSEQ multiplex PCR; TCRdb keeps only in-frame clonotypes and omits some of them. Here the sample spans some 40,000 clones, approximately 94% being singletons. Source: unsorted PBMCs, taken about 9 years after starting antiretroviral therapy. The receptor set was obtained from a man younger than 40 with HIV.

This clone was seen a few times. The chain uses TRBV6-6 and TRBJ1-2; D is undetermined. Germline values: CDR1 MNHNY, CDR2 SVGAGI (reference sequence). Trimming removed 0 bases at V and 6 bases at J, with 8 bases between. The CDR3 length is 13 residues. The CDR3 protein is CASSYSREDGYTF. The CDR3 nucleotides are TGTGCCAGCAGTTACTCGAGGGAGGATGGCTACACCTTC.

This CDR3 reads CSVVFTLGILKFNEQFF. CDR3 nucleotides: TGCAGCGTTGTTTTCACCTTAGGAATACTTAAATTCAATGAGCAGTTCTTC. The gene calls are TRBV29-1 and TRBJ2-1; unclear D gene. The CDR3 extends over 17 amino acids. Trimming removed 4 bases from V and 6 bases from J, with 25 bases in between. Per the germline V gene, CDR1 is SQVTM and CDR2 is ANQGSEA.

The rearrangement links TRBV10-3 to TRBJ2-7; TRBD2 might be the D (6 bases). Per the germline V gene, CDR1 is ENHRY and CDR2 is SYGVKD. The CDR3 length is 13 residues. V was pared by 2 bases and J by 5 bases, with 10 bases between. The CDR3 is CAISEGTPNEQYV. Here the CDR3 DNA reads TGTGCCATCAGTGAGGGGACTCCCAACGAGCAGTACGTC.

The rearrangement uses TRBV11-2 and TRBJ2-5, with 11 bases aligning to TRBD1. This CDR3 is 15 amino acids long. The germline V gene has CDR1 SGHAT and CDR2 FQNNGV. V trimming: 3 bases; J trimming: 5 bases; junction bases outside the gene matches: 5. The CDR3 reads CASSFGQGAEETQYF. The CDR3 bases are TGTGCCAGCAGCTTTGGACAGGGGGCTGAGGAGACCCAGTACTTC.

This CDR3 is CASSLYSSEQYF. DNA for the CDR3: TGTGCCAGCAGCTTATACAGTTCCGAGCAGTACTTC. V gene TRBV7-2 combines with J gene TRBJ2-7; D ambiguous. This CDR3 spans 12 amino acids. Trimming stripped 2 bases from V and 6 bases from J, with 8 bases between. Germline assignment: CDR1 SGHTA and CDR2 FQGNSA.

The V and J genes are TRBV5-6 and TRBJ2-3; either TRBD1 or TRBD2 may fit D (6 bases each). The CDR3 spans 15 residues. V was trimmed by 0 bases and J by 0 bases, leaving 8 bases between them. Per germline, CDR1 SGHDT and CDR2 YYEEEE. The CDR3 region has the DNA TGTGCCAGCAGCTTGGGGGGGGCTAGCACAGATACGCAGTATTTT. Its protein is CASSLGGASTDTQYF.

The V and J genes are TRBV10-2 and TRBJ2-5; D is possibly TRBD1 or TRBD2 (5 bases each). This CDR3 comprises 13 residues. Deletions cut 5 bases from V and 5 bases from J, with 12 bases between. Germline V CDR1 and CDR2: WSHSY, SAAADI. The CDR3 nucleotides are TGCGCCAGCAGTTTATGGGGGTGGGAGACCCAGTACTTC. This sequence encodes CASSLWGWETQYF.

The J gene is TRBJ2-7, the V gene TRBV6-5; 9 bases line up with TRBD2. This CDR3 comprises 15 residues. The V segment lost 0 bases and the J segment 4 bases; nucleotides outside the gene matches: 4. CDR1 MNHEY and CDR2 SVGAGI come from the germline V gene. CDR3 DNA: TGTGCCAGCAGTTACTCGGGACTAGCATGGTACGAGCAGTACTTC. Its protein product is CASSYSGLAWYEQYF.

The rearrangement uses TRBV7-8 and TRBJ1-1; D gene unclear. V gave up 5 bases and J gave up 2 bases, with 12 bases separating them. CDR3 length: 14 amino acids. Germline CDR1 is SGHVS and CDR2 is FQNEAQ. The CDR3 DNA reads TGTGCCAGCAGCCCAACTACAGTAAACACTGAAGCTTTCTTT. As protein: CASSPTTVNTEAFF.

This clone was recorded once. The genes are TRBV28 and TRBJ1-2; TRBD1 might be the D (5 bases). V lost 4 bases to trimming and J lost 5 bases, with 14 bases between them. Germline CDR1 and CDR2: MDHEN and SYDVKM. CDR3 length: 14 amino acids. CDR3 DNA sequence: TGTGCCAGCAGTTCCCCCCTTGGGGGTTATGGCTACACCTTC. Amino acids: CASSSPLGGYGYTF.